A single sample is the source of the 13 T cell receptor beta chains below, sequenced in a study of cytomegalovirus exposure and HLA in healthy donors. This PCR relied on a set of 60 Vbeta primers and 13 Jbeta primers. The repertoire was sequenced with immunoSEQ multiplex PCR; TCRdb's copy has only in-frame clones and lacks some. The profile shows approximately 140,000 clones, approximately 80% of them singletons. The sequenced sample consisted of PBMCs. The receptors were sampled from a male donor in good health and CMV-seronegative.

The V and J genes are TRBV29-1 and TRBJ2-5, with a weak D call TRBD2 (5 bases). The assigned J gene may be wrong: the sequence end matches TRBJ2-7 better. CDR1 is SQVTM, CDR2 ANQGSEA, per germline. The length of the CDR3 is 14 residues. The CDR3: CSVVWGAEPYEQYF. CDR3 nucleotides: TGCAGCGTTGTATGGGGAGCCGAGCCTTACGAGCAGTACTTC.

The chain links TRBV7-9 to TRBJ1-4; TRBD1 might be the D (5 bases). The CDR3 covers 12 residues. Germline assignment: CDR1 SEHNR and CDR2 FQNEAQ (reference sequence). This CDR3 reads CATQGDNEKLFF. CDR3 nucleotides: TGTGCTACTCAAGGGGATAATGAAAAACTGTTTTTT.

The rearrangement joins TRBV5-6 to TRBJ1-1; unclear D gene. The V end lost 2 bases, the J end lost 5 bases, and 7 bases lay between the germline ends. The CDR3 has 12 amino acids. Germline V gives CDR1 SGHDT, CDR2 YYEEEE. The CDR3 DNA reads TGTGCCAGCAGCTTCCTTCTGACTGAAGCTTTCTTT. Protein: CASSFLLTEAFF. Full variable domain (missing parts from reference TRBV5-6 and TRBJ1-1): DAGVTQSPTHLIKTRGQQVTLRCSPKSGHDTVSWYQQALGQGPQFIFQYYEEEERQRGNFPDRFSGHQFPNYSSELNVNALLLGDSALYLCASSFLLTEAFFGQGTRLTVV.

This sequence joins TRBV19 and TRBJ1-2, with 9 bases fitting TRBD1. Germline assignment: CDR1 LNHDA and CDR2 SQIVND (reference sequence). CDR3 length: 13 amino acids. With V trimmed by 7 bases and J by 2 bases, 2 bases remained unmatched. The CDR3 DNA sequence: TGTGCCAGTACCGGGACAGGGAACTATGGCTACACCTTC. This sequence encodes CASTGTGNYGYTF.

The chain recombines TRBV4-2 with TRBJ1-1; maybe TRBD1 (6 bases). Germline V gene lookup returns CDR1 LGHNA and CDR2 YNFKEQ. The CDR3 runs to 14 residues. Trimming shortened V by 7 bases and J by 1 base, and 13 bases separated the two germline ends. CDR3 coding DNA: TGTGCCAGCACCACCTCACAGGGGAACACTGAAGCTTTCTTT. It encodes CASTTSQGNTEAFF.

This chain uses TRBV7-2 with TRBJ2-7; no clear D. CDR1 SGHTA and CDR2 FQGNSA come from the germline V gene. Trimming cost V 2 bases and J 3 bases, with 14 bases left between them. This CDR3 contains 15 residues. The DNA of the CDR3 is TGTGCCAGCAGCTTAACGAGTTCCTACAGCTACGAGCAGTACTTC. Translation: CASSLTSSYSYEQYF.

The chain combines TRBV10-3 with TRBJ2-1, with 10 bases aligning to TRBD1. Germline CDR1 is ENHRY and CDR2 is SYGVKD. The CDR3 is 15 amino acids. The V gene end was trimmed by 2 bases and the J gene end by 8 bases; junction bases not matched to a gene: 6. The CDR3 is CAISEGTGVVDEQFF. CDR3 nucleotide sequence: TGTGCCATCAGTGAGGGGACAGGGGTCGTAGATGAGCAGTTCTTC.

The V gene is TRBV4-3, the J gene TRBJ2-1; 7 bases agree with TRBD1. This CDR3 has 16 residues. J was trimmed by 4 bases and V by 3 bases; bases with no gene match: 9. CDR1 and CDR2 (germline): LGHNA, YSLEER. CDR3 loop: CASSQDKSGQYNEQFF. CDR3 nucleotide sequence: TGCGCCAGCAGCCAGGATAAATCGGGACAGTACAATGAGCAGTTCTTC.

The V and J genes are TRBV27 and TRBJ2-4; a possible D gene is TRBD1 (6 bases). The germline V and J ends were trimmed by 5 bases and 2 bases, with 19 bases remaining between them. The CDR3 has 17 amino acids. Germline V gives CDR1 MNHEY, CDR2 SMNVEV (reference sequence). The CDR3 protein is CASSVYPPGQSKNIQYF. Written as DNA, the CDR3 is TGTGCCAGCAGTGTGTACCCCCCCGGACAGTCCAAAAACATTCAGTACTTC.

The chain recombines TRBV7-9 with TRBJ2-7; possible D gene TRBD1, 5 bases. This CDR3 is 12 amino acids long. Trimming took off 5 bases at V and 4 bases at J, with 9 bases between the two ends. The germline CDR1 and CDR2 sequences are SEHNR and FQNEAQ (reference sequence). The DNA of the CDR3 is TGTGCCAGCAGCCCCCCAGGGTACGAGCAGTACTTC. This translates into CASSPPGYEQYF.

This clone appeared a single time. CDR3 DNA: TGTGCCACCAGTACTGGGGACACCCATGGCTACACCTTC. It translates to CATSTGDTHGYTF. The chain joins TRBV15 to TRBJ1-2; perhaps TRBD1 as D (6 bases). This CDR3 has 13 residues. Trimming removed 6 bases from V and 6 bases from J, with 14 bases in between. Germline values: CDR1 LNHNV, CDR2 YYDKDF (reference sequence). Together with reference TRBV15 and TRBJ1-2, the CDR3 gives the full variable domain: DAMVIQNPRYQVTQFGKPVTLSCSQTLNHNVMYWYQQKSSQAPKLLFHYYDKDFNNEADTPDNFQSRRPNTSFCFLDIRSPGLGDTAMYLCATSTGDTHGYTFGSGTRLTVV.

This clone turned up a few times. The rearrangement uses TRBV5-3 and TRBJ1-1, with no clear D. TRBV5-3 is assigned to the ORF class and has an uncertain function. V was pared by 1 base and J by 4 bases, with 8 bases between. The CDR3 loop spans 13 amino acids. CDR3 sequence (DNA): TGTGCCAGAAGCTTGTTGTGCAGCACTGAAGCTTTCTTT. It encodes CARSLLCSTEAFF.

The chain joins TRBV7-6 to TRBJ1-1, with a weak D call TRBD1 (5 bases). With 3 bases removed from V and 1 base from J, the gap between germline ends came to 6 bases. Per the germline V gene, CDR1 is SGHVS and CDR2 is FNYEAQ. CDR3 length equals 13 residues. CDR3 nucleotide sequence: TGTGCCAGCAGCTTCCAGGGGAACACTGAAGCTTTCTTT. As protein: CASSFQGNTEAFF.